One and the same sample provided the 8 T cell receptor beta chains below, sequenced in a study of T cell responses to AZD1222 COVID-19 vaccine (dated by TCRdb to about 2021). Libraries were constructed by the immunoSEQ multiplex PCR assay. This is the immuneACCESS table as TCRdb keeps it, with only in-frame sequences that have V and J called. A part of the clones is gone; compared with another copy, unresolved V genes explain less than half, and the rest is unexplained. In all, the sample holds more than 150,000 clones, and 90% of those were seen once. Jointly, the top ten make up around 5.8% of the sample. The sample's time point label, decoded: baseline before first vaccination. This sample comprised peripheral blood, obtained on day 0 of AZD1222 vaccination. The receptors here all came from an adult in good health.

This chain uses TRBV28 with TRBJ1-5; the match to TRBD1 covers 7 bases. The ends lost 5 bases at V and 3 bases at J; junction bases unmatched: 7. CDR3 length: 15 amino acids. The germline gives CDR1 MDHEN, CDR2 SYDVKM. Here the CDR3 DNA reads TGTGCCAGCAGTCCCCTCGGACAGGTCAATCAGCCCCAGCATTTT. It codes for CASSPLGQVNQPQHF. Variable domain in full (rest from reference TRBV28 and TRBJ1-5): DVKVTQSSRYLVKRTGEKVFLECVQDMDHENMFWYRQDPGLGLRLIYFSYDVKMKEKGDIPEGYSVSREKKERFSLILESASTNQTSMYLCASSPLGQVNQPQHFGDGTRLSIL.

This rearrangement joins TRBV5-1 to TRBJ2-7, with TRBD1 matching 9 bases. The CDR3 extends over 14 amino acids. Germline loops: CDR1 SGHRS, CDR2 YFSETQ. V gave up 4 bases and J gave up 6 bases; unmatched junction bases: 8. CDR3: CASSNIQGAGEQYF. The DNA of the CDR3 is TGCGCCAGCAGCAACATACAGGGGGCCGGCGAGCAGTACTTC.

This clone turned up a few times. The rearrangement joins TRBV6-5 to TRBJ1-3; D uncertain. From germline, CDR1 is MNHEY and CDR2 SVGAGI. The CDR3 is 13 residues long. The ends were cut back, 2 bases at V and 7 bases at J, with 9 bases in the middle. CDR3 in amino acids: CASSYGPRNTIYF. The CDR3 region has the DNA TGTGCCAGCAGTTACGGCCCGCGCAACACCATATATTTT.

The V and J genes are TRBV25-1 and TRBJ1-1; the D is unclear. The CDR3 spans 13 residues. V lost 4 bases and J lost 1, with 7 bases in between. Germline CDR1 MGHDK, CDR2 SYGVNS. The CDR3 nucleotides are TGTGCCAGCAGTGGGAGGAGGAACACTGAAGCTTTCTTT. This codes for CASSGRRNTEAFF.

This clone was seen once. Mismatch with germline at one junction end may stem from a read error. The CDR3 DNA sequence: TGTGCCAGCAGTTCGGGACAGGGGCTGCAATCGTTCTTC. Translating it yields CASSSGQGLQSFF. The gene calls are TRBV12-3 or TRBV12-4 and TRBJ1-2, with TRBD1 identical over 10 bases. This CDR3 spans 13 amino acids.

The genes are TRBV27 and TRBJ2-7; the match to TRBD1 covers 7 bases. The CDR3 loop spans 14 amino acids. Germline V lookup: CDR1 MNHEY, CDR2 SMNVEV (reference sequence). V dropped 6 bases and J dropped 0; count of bases not matched to a gene: 5. The CDR3 here is CASSMTGSSYEQYF. In nucleotides, the CDR3 is TGTGCCAGCAGCATGACAGGGAGCTCCTACGAGCAGTACTTC.

The rearrangement uses TRBV30 and TRBJ1-2; 9 bases are shared with TRBD1. Losses at the gene ends were 4 bases for V and 7 bases for J; bases not matched to a gene: 16. CDR1 is GTSNPN, CDR2 SVGIG, per germline (reference sequence). This CDR3 spans 16 amino acids. The CDR3 DNA reads TGTGCCTGGACAAACCGAGGCCGACACAGGGGGCTTGGCTACACCTTC. Protein sequence: CAWTNRGRHRGLGYTF. The full variable domain, its missing parts supplied by reference TRBV30 and TRBJ1-2, is SQTIHQWPATLVQPVGSPLSLECTVEGTSNPNLYWYRQAAGRGLQLLFYSVGIGQISSEVPQNLSASRPQDRQFILSSKKLLLSDSGFYLCAWTNRGRHRGLGYTFGSGTRLTVV.

The rearrangement uses TRBV6-6 and TRBJ1-3; TRBD1 matches at 7 bases. This CDR3 comprises 11 residues. Germline V gene data show CDR1 as MNHNY and CDR2 as SVGAGI (reference sequence). With V trimmed by 2 bases and J by 13 bases, 2 bases remained unmatched. CDR3 coding DNA: TGTGCCAGCAGTTACGTCAGGGGGATATATTTT. The encoded protein is CASSYVRGIYF.